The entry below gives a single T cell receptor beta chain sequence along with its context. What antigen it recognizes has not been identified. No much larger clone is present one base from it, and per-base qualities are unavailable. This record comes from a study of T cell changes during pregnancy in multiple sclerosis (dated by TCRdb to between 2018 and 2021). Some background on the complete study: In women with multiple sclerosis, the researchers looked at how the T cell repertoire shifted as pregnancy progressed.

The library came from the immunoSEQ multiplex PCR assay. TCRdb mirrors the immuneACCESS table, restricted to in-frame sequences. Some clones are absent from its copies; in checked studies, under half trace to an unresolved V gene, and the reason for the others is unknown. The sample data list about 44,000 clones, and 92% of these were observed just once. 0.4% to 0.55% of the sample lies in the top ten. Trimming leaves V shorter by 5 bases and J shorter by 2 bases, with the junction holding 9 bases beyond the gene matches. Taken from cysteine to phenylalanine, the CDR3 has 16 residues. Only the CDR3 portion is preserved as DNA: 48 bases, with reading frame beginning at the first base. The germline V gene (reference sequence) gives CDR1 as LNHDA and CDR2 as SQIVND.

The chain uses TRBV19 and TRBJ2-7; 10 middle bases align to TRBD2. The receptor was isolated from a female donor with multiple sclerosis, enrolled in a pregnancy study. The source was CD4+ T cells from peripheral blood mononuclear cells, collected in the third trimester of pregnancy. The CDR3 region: CASSLSGTSVTYEQYF. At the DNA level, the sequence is TGTGCCAGTAGTCTCTCCGGGACTAGCGTCACCTACGAGCAGTACTTC.